These 12 T cell receptor beta chains were all obtained from the same sample, sequenced in a study of blood T cell repertoires in COVID-19. The protocol was immunoSEQ multiplex PCR, while the TCRdb copy is restricted to in-frame clones and leaves out a portion. The sample lists 250,000 or so clones; around 90% were seen once. Sequencing was performed on PBMCs or T cells enriched from blood (not recorded which). All receptors derive from a woman in her 30s with acute COVID-19.

The chain is built from TRBV18 and TRBJ2-7; D unresolved. Trimming left V 3 bases short and J 2 bases short, with 8 bases between. This CDR3 is 13 amino acids long. The germline V gene has CDR1 KGHSH and CDR2 LQKENI. CDR3 protein: CASSPPPAYEQYF. Here the CDR3 DNA reads TGTGCCAGCTCACCCCCTCCCGCCTACGAGCAGTACTTC.

V gene TRBV3-1 (or the pseudogene TRBV3-2) combines with J gene TRBJ2-7, with no clear D. The CDR3 runs to 15 residues. Germline CDR1 and CDR2: LGHDT and YNNKEL (reference sequence). The V end was cut by 3 bases, the J end by 0 bases, with 12 bases between. CDR3 sequence (DNA): TGTGCCAGCAGCCAGATGACAACGAGCTCCTACGAGCAGTACTTC. It codes for CASSQMTTSSYEQYF.

This clone was counted between two and nine times. This chain uses TRBV4-3 with TRBJ1-4; D remains unclear. The length of the CDR3 is 16 residues. Trimming took off 0 bases at V and 5 bases at J, with 13 bases between the two ends. CDR1 and CDR2 (germline): LGHNA, YSLEER. The CDR3 DNA sequence: TGCGCCAGCAGCCAAGATTGGAGGGTAGGAAATGAAAAACTGTTTTTT. Translated, it gives CASSQDWRVGNEKLFF.

J is TRBJ2-1 and V is TRBV6-5; 11 bases align to TRBD2. V was pared by 6 bases and J by 5 bases, with 0 bases of the junction left unmatched. Looked up from germline, CDR1 is MNHEY and CDR2 is SVGAGI. CDR3 length: 13 amino acids. CDR3 in amino acids: CASRTSGDNEQFF. The DNA of the CDR3 is TGTGCCAGCAGGACTAGCGGGGACAATGAGCAGTTCTTC.

This rearrangement joins TRBV9 to TRBJ1-1; D possibly corresponds to TRBD1 (6 bases). CDR3 length: 15 amino acids. The V gene's germline CDR1 is SGDLS and CDR2 YYNGEE. The V and J ends lost 0 bases and 8 bases respectively, with 17 bases between them. The CDR3 region has the DNA TGTGCCAGCAGCGTAGGAGTTGGTTGGGGGACAGAAGCTTTCTTT. It yields the protein CASSVGVGWGTEAFF.

The J gene is TRBJ2-3, the V gene TRBV19, with 8 positions matching TRBD1. The CDR3 is 14 amino acids. J was trimmed by 1 base and V by 6 bases; bases with no gene match: 3. Germline CDR1 reads LNHDA; CDR2 reads SQIVND (reference sequence). The DNA of the CDR3 is TGTGCCAGTAGGGACAGGGTCCGCACAGATACGCAGTATTTT. Protein: CASRDRVRTDTQYF.

DNA of the CDR3: TGTGCCAGCAGCGTTACTAGCAGCAATGAGCAGTTCTTC. It translates to CASSVTSSNEQFF. V gene TRBV9 combines with J gene TRBJ2-1, with a possible D match to TRBD2 (6 bases). The CDR3 spans 13 residues. Trimming removed 2 bases from V and 6 bases from J, with 9 bases in between. CDR1 and CDR2 (germline): SGDLS, YYNGEE.

The CDR3 sequence: CASSDAAGPQFF. As DNA, the CDR3 is TGTGCCAGCAGTGATGCGGCGGGACCCCAGTTCTTC. The chain couples TRBV6-1 to TRBJ2-1, with D tentatively TRBD2 (6 bases). The CDR3 totals 12 residues. The V end was cut by 3 bases, the J end by 13 bases, with 13 bases between. From germline, CDR1 is MNHNS and CDR2 SASEGT.

The V and J genes are TRBV3-1 (or the pseudogene TRBV3-2) and TRBJ1-5, with 8 positions matching TRBD1. The CDR3 totals 16 residues. Germline assignment: CDR1 LGHDT and CDR2 YNNKEL (reference sequence). V lost 3 bases and J lost 1; bases outside the gene matches: 5. The CDR3: CASSQSGGWSNQPQHF. The CDR3 DNA is TGTGCCAGCAGCCAGTCAGGGGGCTGGAGCAATCAGCCCCAGCATTTT.

The CDR3 loop reads CASSTGQSSGNTIYF. The CDR3 DNA sequence: TGTGCCAGCTCAACGGGACAGAGCTCTGGAAACACCATATATTTT. The chain recombines TRBV18 with TRBJ1-3, with 7 bases lining up with TRBD1. Germline CDR1 KGHSH, CDR2 LQKENI. V lost 5 bases, J lost 0 bases, and 4 bases stayed unmatched. This CDR3 comprises 15 residues.

The J gene is TRBJ2-1, the V gene TRBV28; 8 nucleotides line up with TRBD1. The CDR3 length is 15 residues. V was pared by 7 bases and J by 5 bases, with 10 bases of the junction left unmatched. Looked up from germline, CDR1 is MDHEN and CDR2 is SYDVKM. As DNA, the CDR3 is TGTGCCAGCACATTCCGGGACAGGCAAGACAATGAGCAGTTCTTC. It encodes CASTFRDRQDNEQFF.

The chain recombines TRBV7-9 with TRBJ2-7; 8 bases map to TRBD2. There are 14 residues in the CDR3. Unmatched junction bases numbered 6, after V lost 6 bases and J lost 2 bases. The germline gives CDR1 SEHNR, CDR2 FQNEAQ (reference sequence). CDR3 protein: CASRWREDTYEQYF. The CDR3 DNA reads as TGTGCCAGCAGATGGCGGGAGGATACCTACGAGCAGTACTTC.